These 9 T cell receptor beta chains originate from one sample sequenced in a study of blood T cell repertoires in COVID-19. The table came from immunoSEQ multiplex PCR; TCRdb's copy has only in-frame clones and leaves some out. Here the sample spans 390,000 or so clones, roughly four fifths being singletons. Sequenced input: PBMCs or T cells enriched from blood (not recorded which). Receptor source: a woman aged 50 to 65 who had recovered from COVID-19.

The chain recombines TRBV30 with TRBJ1-1; the D gene is possibly TRBD1 (5 bases). The ends were cut back, 1 base at V and 5 bases at J, with 17 bases in the middle. CDR1 is GTSNPN, CDR2 SVGIG, per germline (reference sequence). The CDR3 has 15 amino acids. The CDR3: CAWSGDWGVRTEAFF. The CDR3, as DNA: TGTGCCTGGAGTGGGGACTGGGGAGTACGAACTGAAGCTTTCTTT.

The rearrangement links TRBV5-5 to TRBJ2-2, with TRBD2 matching 9 bases. CDR1 SGHKS and CDR2 YYEKEE come from the germline V gene (reference sequence). V dropped 1 base and J dropped 5; count of bases not matched to a gene: 6. This CDR3 region has 16 residues. The CDR3 loop is CASSLRLAGLTGELFF. Written as DNA, the CDR3 is TGTGCCAGCAGCTTGAGGCTAGCGGGACTTACCGGGGAGCTGTTTTTT.

This rearrangement joins TRBV2 to TRBJ2-1, with 12 nucleotides matching TRBD2. Germline V gene sequence: CDR1 SNHLY, CDR2 FYNNEI. CDR3 size: 15 residues. V trimming: 8 bases; J trimming: 2 bases; junction bases outside the gene matches: 4. The CDR3 reads CASGTSGGPYNEQFF. The CDR3 nucleotides read TGTGCCAGCGGCACTAGCGGGGGGCCCTACAATGAGCAGTTCTTC.

The rearrangement uses TRBV30 and TRBJ1-1; 7 bases are a match to TRBD1. The junction had 13 bases not matched to a gene; V was cut back by 4 bases and J by 11 bases. CDR3 length: 13 amino acids. Looked up from germline, CDR1 is GTSNPN and CDR2 is SVGIG (reference sequence). In DNA form, the CDR3 reads TGTGCCTGGATCCCCCCCGCACAGGGGAAGGCTTTCTTT. Translating gives CAWIPPAQGKAFF.

The rearrangement links TRBV30 to TRBJ1-2; maybe TRBD1 (6 bases). The germline CDR1 and CDR2 sequences are GTSNPN and SVGIG (reference sequence). This CDR3 is 14 amino acids long. V lost 4 bases and J 2 bases, leaving 14 bases between the germline ends. The CDR3 DNA reads as TGTGCCTGGATGGGGCAGGGGTGGAACTATGGCTACACCTTC. This sequence encodes CAWMGQGWNYGYTF.

This chain uses TRBV7-9 with TRBJ1-1; D remains ambiguous. The V end lost 3 bases, the J end lost 2 bases, and 7 bases lay between the germline ends. The CDR3 is 13 residues long. In germline, CDR1 is SEHNR, CDR2 FQNEAQ (reference sequence). The CDR3 DNA follows: TGTGCCAGCAGCTTTGTAGTCAACACTGAAGCTTTCTTT. It yields the protein CASSFVVNTEAFF.

The chain uses TRBV11-2 and TRBJ2-5; D not resolved. The V gene lost 1 base and the J gene lost 2 bases, with 11 bases spanning the gap. CDR1 is SGHAT and CDR2 is FQNNGV in the germline V gene. The length of the CDR3 is 15 residues. The CDR3 DNA reads TGTGCCAGCAGCTTAGTGGGTAGCCTGCAAGAGACCCAGTACTTC. Translating gives CASSLVGSLQETQYF.

This clone has more than one count but fewer than ten. V is TRBV11-3 and J is TRBJ1-2; D is possibly TRBD1 (5 bases). Trimming left V 5 bases short and J 0 bases short, with 13 bases between. CDR1 is SGHNT and CDR2 is YENEEA in the germline V gene. This CDR3 region has 15 residues. The CDR3 DNA follows: TGTGCCAGCAGCCAAGGCAGGGTATCTAACTATGGCTACACCTTC. Protein sequence: CASSQGRVSNYGYTF. The full variable domain, in which reference TRBV11-3 and TRBJ1-2 provide the parts outside the CDR3, is EAGVVQSPRYKIIEKKQPVAFWCNPISGHNTLYWYLQNLGQGPELLIRYENEEAVDDSQLPKDRFSAERLKGVDSTLKIQPAELGDSAVYLCASSQGRVSNYGYTFGSGTRLTVV.

This clone has a handful of counts. The genes are TRBV5-1 and TRBJ2-1; 8 nucleotides align to TRBD2. Germline trimming cut 5 bases from V and 2 bases from J; bases unmatched to any gene: 6. CDR3 length: 15 amino acids. CDR1 and CDR2 from the germline V gene are SGHRS and YFSETQ. The CDR3 DNA sequence: TGCGCCAGCAGATCTGACGGGGGGGCCTACAATGAGCAGTTCTTC. This translates into CASRSDGGAYNEQFF. The whole variable domain, filled in from reference TRBV5-1 and TRBJ2-1, reads KAGVTQTPRYLIKTRGQQVTLSCSPISGHRSVSWYQQTPGQGLQFLFEYFSETQRNKGNFPGRFSGRQFSNSRSEMNVSTLELGDSALYLCASRSDGGAYNEQFFGPGTRLTVL.